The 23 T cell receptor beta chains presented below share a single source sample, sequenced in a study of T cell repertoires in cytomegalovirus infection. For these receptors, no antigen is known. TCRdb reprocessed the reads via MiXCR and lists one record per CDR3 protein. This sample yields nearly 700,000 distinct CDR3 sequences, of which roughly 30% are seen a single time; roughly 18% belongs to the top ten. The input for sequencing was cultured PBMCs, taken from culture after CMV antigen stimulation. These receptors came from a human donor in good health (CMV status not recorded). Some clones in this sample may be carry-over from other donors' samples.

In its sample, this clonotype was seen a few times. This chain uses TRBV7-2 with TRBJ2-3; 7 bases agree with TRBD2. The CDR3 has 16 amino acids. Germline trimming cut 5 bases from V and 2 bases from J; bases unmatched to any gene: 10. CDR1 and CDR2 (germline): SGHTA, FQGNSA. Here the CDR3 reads CASSLAGTTATDTQYF. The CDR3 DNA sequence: TGTGCCAGCAGCCTCGCCGGGACTACAGCCACAGATACGCAGTATTTT.

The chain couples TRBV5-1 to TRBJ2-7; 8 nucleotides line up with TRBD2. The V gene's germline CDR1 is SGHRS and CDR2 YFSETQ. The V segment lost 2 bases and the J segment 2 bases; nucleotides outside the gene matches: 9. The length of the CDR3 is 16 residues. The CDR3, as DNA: TGCGCCAGCAGCTTCGGTCCCGCGGGAGGTGCCTACGAGCAGTACTTC. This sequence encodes CASSFGPAGGAYEQYF. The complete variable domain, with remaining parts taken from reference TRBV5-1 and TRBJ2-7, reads KAGVTQTPRYLIKTRGQQVTLSCSPISGHRSVSWYQQTPGQGLQFLFEYFSETQRNKGNFPGRFSGRQFSNSRSEMNVSTLELGDSALYLCASSFGPAGGAYEQYFGPGTRLTVT.

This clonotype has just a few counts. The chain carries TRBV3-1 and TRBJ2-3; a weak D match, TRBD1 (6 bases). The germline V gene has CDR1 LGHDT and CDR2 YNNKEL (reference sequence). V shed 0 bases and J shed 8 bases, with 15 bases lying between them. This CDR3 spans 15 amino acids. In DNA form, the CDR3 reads TGTGCCAGCAGCCAAGATTTTACCAGGGGTGGTACGCAGTATTTT. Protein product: CASSQDFTRGGTQYF.

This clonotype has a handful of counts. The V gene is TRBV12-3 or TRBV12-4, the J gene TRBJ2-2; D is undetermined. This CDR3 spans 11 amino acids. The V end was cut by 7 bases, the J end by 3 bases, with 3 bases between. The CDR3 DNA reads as TGTGCCAGCACGTACACCGGGGAGCTGTTTTTT. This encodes CASTYTGELFF.

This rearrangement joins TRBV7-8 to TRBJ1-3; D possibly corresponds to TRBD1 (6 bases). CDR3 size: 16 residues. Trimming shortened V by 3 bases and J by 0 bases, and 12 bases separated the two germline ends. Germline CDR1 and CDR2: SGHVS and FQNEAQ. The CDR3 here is CASSFSAGVSGNTIYF. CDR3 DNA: TGTGCCAGCAGCTTTTCCGCAGGGGTCTCTGGAAACACCATATATTTT.

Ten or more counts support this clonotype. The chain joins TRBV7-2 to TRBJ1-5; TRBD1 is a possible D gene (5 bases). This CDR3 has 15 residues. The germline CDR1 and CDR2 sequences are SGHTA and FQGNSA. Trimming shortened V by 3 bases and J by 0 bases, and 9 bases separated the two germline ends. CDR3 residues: CASSLVGHSNQPQHF. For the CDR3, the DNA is TGTGCCAGCAGCTTGGTGGGGCATAGCAATCAGCCCCAGCATTTT.

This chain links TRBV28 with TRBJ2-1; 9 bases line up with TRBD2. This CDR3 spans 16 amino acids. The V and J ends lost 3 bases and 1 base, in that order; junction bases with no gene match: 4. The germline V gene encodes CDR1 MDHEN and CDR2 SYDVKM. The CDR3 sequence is CASSFWAGGSYNEQFF. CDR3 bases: TGTGCCAGCAGTTTTTGGGCGGGGGGGTCCTACAATGAGCAGTTCTTC.

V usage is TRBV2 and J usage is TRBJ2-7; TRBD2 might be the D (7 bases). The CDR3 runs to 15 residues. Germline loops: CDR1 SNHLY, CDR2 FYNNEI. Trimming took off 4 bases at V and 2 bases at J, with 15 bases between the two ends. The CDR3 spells CASSGGLAVTYEQYF. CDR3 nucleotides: TGTGCCAGCAGTGGGGGGCTAGCGGTAACCTACGAGCAGTACTTC.

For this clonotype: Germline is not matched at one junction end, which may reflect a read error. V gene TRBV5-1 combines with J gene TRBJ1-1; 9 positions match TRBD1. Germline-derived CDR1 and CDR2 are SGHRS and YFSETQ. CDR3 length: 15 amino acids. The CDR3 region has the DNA TGCGCCAGCAGCGTATACAGGGGGCTAAGGACTGGAGCTTTCTTT. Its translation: CASSVYRGLRTGAFF. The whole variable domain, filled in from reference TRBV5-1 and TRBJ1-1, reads KAGVTQTPRYLIKTRGQQVTLSCSPISGHRSVSWYQQTPGQGLQFLFEYFSETQRNKGNFPGRFSGRQFSNSRSEMNVSTLELGDSALYLCASSVYRGLRTGAFFGQGTRLTVV.

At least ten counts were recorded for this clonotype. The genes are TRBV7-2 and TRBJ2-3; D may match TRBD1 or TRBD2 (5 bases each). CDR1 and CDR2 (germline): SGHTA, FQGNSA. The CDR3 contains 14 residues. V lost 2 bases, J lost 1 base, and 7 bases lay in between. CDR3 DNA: TGTGCCAGCAGCTTATTGGGGGGCACAGATACGCAGTATTTT. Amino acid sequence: CASSLLGGTDTQYF.

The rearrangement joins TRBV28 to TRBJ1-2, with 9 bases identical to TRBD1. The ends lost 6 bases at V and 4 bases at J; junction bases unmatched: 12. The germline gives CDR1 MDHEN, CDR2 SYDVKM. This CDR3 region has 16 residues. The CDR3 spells CASSPGRTGVFYGYTF. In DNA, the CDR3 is TGTGCCAGCAGCCCCGGGCGGACAGGGGTTTTCTATGGCTACACCTTC.

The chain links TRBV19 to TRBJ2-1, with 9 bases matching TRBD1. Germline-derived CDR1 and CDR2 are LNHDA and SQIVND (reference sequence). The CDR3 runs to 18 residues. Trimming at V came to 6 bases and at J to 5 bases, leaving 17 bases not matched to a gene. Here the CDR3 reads CASSPRDRVRVGDNEQFF. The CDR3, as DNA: TGTGCCAGTAGCCCCCGGGACAGGGTCCGTGTAGGGGACAATGAGCAGTTCTTC.

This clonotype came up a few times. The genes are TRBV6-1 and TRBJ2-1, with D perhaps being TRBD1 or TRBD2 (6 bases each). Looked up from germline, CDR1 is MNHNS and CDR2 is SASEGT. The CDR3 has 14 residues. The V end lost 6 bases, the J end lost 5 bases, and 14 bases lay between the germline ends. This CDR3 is CASSQGRRHNEQFF. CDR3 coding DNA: TGTGCCAGCAGCCAGGGGAGGAGACACAATGAGCAGTTCTTC.

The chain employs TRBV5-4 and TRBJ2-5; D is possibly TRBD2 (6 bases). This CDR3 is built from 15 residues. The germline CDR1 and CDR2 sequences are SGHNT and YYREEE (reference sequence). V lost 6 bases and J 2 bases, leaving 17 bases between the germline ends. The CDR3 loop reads CASKEGSGLQETQYF. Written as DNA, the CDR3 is TGTGCCAGCAAAGAAGGTAGCGGATTACAAGAGACCCAGTACTTC.

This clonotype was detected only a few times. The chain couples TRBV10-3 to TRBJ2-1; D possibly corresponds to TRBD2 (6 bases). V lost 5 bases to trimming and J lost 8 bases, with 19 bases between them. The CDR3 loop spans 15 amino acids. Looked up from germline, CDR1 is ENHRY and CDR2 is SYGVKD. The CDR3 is CAISTHYGSPDEQFF. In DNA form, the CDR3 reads TGTGCCATCAGTACCCACTACGGGAGTCCGGATGAGCAGTTCTTC.

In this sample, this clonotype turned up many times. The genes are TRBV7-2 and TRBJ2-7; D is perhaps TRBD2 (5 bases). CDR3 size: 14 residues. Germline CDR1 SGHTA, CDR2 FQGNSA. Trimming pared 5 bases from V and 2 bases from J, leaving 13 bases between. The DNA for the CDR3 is TGTGCCAGCAGCCTGCGGGTGGGCCCCTACGAGCAGTACTTC. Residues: CASSLRVGPYEQYF.

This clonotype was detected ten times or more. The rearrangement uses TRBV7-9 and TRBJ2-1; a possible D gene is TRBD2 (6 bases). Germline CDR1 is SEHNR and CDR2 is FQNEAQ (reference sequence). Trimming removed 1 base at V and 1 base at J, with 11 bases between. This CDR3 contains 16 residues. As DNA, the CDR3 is TGTGCCAGCAGCTTAGGGTGGGGGGATTCCTACAATGAGCAGTTCTTC. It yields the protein CASSLGWGDSYNEQFF.

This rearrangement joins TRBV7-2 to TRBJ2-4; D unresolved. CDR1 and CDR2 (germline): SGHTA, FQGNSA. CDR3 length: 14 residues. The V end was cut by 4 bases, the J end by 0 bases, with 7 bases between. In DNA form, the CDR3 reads TGTGCCAGCAGCTCCTACTTAGCCAAAAACATTCAGTACTTC. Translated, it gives CASSSYLAKNIQYF.

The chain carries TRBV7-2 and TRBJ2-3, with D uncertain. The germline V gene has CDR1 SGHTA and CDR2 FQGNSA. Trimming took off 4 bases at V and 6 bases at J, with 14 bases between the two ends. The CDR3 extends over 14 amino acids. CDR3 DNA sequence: TGTGCCAGCAGCTCAAAGTCCCCCCGGGATACGCAGTATTTT. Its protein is CASSSKSPRDTQYF.

CDR3 in DNA: TGTGCCAGCAGCTTAGTAATGGAGACCCAGTACTTC. Protein product: CASSLVMETQYF. V usage is TRBV7-6 and J usage is TRBJ2-5; D gene unclear. CDR3 length: 12 amino acids. With 1 base removed from V and 5 bases from J, the gap between germline ends came to 5 bases. Per the germline V gene, CDR1 is SGHVS and CDR2 is FNYEAQ.

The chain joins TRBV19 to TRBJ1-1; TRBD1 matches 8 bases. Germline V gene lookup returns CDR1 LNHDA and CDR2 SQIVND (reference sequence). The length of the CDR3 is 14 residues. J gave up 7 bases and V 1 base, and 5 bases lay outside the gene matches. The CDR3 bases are TGTGCCAGTAGTATAGCCAGGGGGCTTGGTGAAGCTTTCTTT. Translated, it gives CASSIARGLGEAFF. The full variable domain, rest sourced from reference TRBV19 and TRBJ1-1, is DGGITQSPKYLFRKEGQNVTLSCEQNLNHDAMYWYRQDPGQGLRLIYYSQIVNDFQKGDIAEGYSVSREKKESFPLTVTSAQKNPTAFYLCASSIARGLGEAFFGQGTRLTVV.

CDR3 sequence: CASSFLGVRAQNTEAFF. Here the CDR3 DNA reads TGTGCCAGCAGCTTTTTGGGGGTTCGAGCTCAGAACACTGAAGCTTTCTTT. The chain combines TRBV5-6 with TRBJ1-1; D may be TRBD1 (5 bases). Trimming cost V 2 bases and J 1 base, with 18 bases left between them. Germline CDR1 reads SGHDT; CDR2 reads YYEEEE. This CDR3 region has 17 residues. The full variable domain, completed using reference TRBV5-6 and TRBJ1-1, is DAGVTQSPTHLIKTRGQQVTLRCSPKSGHDTVSWYQQALGQGPQFIFQYYEEEERQRGNFPDRFSGHQFPNYSSELNVNALLLGDSALYLCASSFLGVRAQNTEAFFGQGTRLTVV.

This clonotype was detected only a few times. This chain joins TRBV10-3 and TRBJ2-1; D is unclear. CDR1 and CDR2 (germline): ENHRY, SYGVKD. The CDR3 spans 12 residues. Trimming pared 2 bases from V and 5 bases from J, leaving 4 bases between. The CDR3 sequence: CAISEGDNEQFF. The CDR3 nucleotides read TGTGCCATCAGTGAGGGGGACAATGAGCAGTTCTTC.